This entry is about one T cell receptor (beta chain). This entry belongs to a study of blood T cell repertoires in COVID-19. Across the study: Acute-phase and convalescent COVID-19 samples originated in the United States, Italy and Spain. T cells, B-cell-depleted T cells, or PBMCs provided the cDNA or gDNA that served as material.

Per the authors' pipeline: Counts of nucleated cells, estimated from reference gene primer amplification, were obtained. Method: immunoSEQ multiplex PCR; TCRdb's copy keeps in-frame clones and lacks some. V, J and clone size reflect that table, while D and trimming were determined from the DNA. The sample has tens of thousands of clones, 87% seen once. This CDR3 region has 14 residues. The V gene end was trimmed by 5 bases and the J gene end by 4 bases; junction bases not matched to a gene: 4. Germline CDR1 is SEHNR and CDR2 is FQNEAQ (reference sequence). The receptor comes from a human donor with acute or convalescent COVID-19. The donor label of this sample is uncertain. The sample comprised peripheral blood. The gene calls are TRBV7-9 and TRBJ2-1; 8 bases line up with TRBD2. The CDR3 spells CASSLSGVYNEQFF. For the CDR3, the DNA is TGTGCCAGCAGCCTTAGCGGGGTGTACAATGAGCAGTTCTTC.